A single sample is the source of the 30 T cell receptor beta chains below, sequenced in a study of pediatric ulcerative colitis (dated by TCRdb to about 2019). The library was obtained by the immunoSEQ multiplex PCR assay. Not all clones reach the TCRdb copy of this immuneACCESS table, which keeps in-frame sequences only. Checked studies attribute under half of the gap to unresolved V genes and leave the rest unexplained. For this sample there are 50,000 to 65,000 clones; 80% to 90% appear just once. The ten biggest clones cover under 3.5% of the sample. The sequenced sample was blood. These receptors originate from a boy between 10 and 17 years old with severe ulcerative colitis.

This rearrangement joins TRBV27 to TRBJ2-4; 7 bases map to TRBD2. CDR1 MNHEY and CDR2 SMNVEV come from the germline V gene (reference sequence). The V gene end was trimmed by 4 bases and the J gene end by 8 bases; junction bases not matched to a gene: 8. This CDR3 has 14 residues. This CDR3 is CASSSSGIKDIQYF. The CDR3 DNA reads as TGTGCCAGCAGTTCAAGCGGGATAAAAGACATTCAGTACTTC.

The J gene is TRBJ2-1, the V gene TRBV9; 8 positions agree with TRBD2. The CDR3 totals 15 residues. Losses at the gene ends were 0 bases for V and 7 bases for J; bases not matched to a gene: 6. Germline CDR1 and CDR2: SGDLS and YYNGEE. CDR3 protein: CASSVGISGINEQFF. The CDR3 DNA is TGTGCCAGCAGCGTAGGTATTAGCGGGATAAATGAGCAGTTCTTC.

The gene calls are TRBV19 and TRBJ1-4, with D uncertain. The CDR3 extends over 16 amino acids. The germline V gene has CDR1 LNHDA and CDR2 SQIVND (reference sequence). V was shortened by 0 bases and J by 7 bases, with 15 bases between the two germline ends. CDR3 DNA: TGTGCCAGTAGTATAGAATACGGTAACCTGGGTGAAAAACTGTTTTTT. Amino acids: CASSIEYGNLGEKLFF. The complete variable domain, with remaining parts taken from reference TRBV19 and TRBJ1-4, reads DGGITQSPKYLFRKEGQNVTLSCEQNLNHDAMYWYRQDPGQGLRLIYYSQIVNDFQKGDIAEGYSVSREKKESFPLTVTSAQKNPTAFYLCASSIEYGNLGEKLFFGSGTQLSVL.

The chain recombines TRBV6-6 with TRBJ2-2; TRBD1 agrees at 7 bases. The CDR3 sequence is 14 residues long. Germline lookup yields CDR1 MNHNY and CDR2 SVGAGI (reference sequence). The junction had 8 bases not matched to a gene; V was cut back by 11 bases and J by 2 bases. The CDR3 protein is CAVRDSSNTGELFF. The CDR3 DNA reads TGTGCCGTGAGGGACAGCAGTAACACCGGGGAGCTGTTTTTT.

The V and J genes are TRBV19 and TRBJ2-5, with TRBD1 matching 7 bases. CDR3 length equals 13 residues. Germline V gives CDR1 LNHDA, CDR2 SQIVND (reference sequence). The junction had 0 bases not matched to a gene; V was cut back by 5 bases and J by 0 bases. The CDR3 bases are TGTGCCAGTAGTGGACAGGACCAAGAGACCCAGTACTTC. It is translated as CASSGQDQETQYF.

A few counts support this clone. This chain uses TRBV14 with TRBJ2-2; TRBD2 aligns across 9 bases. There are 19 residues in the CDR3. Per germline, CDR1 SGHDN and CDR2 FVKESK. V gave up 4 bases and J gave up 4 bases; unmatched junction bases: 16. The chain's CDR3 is CASSPSRDSGSRVTGELFF. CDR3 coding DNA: TGTGCCAGCAGCCCCTCCCGGGATAGCGGGAGTAGGGTCACCGGGGAGCTGTTTTTT. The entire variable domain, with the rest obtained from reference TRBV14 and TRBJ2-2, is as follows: EAGVTQFPSHSVIEKGQTVTLRCDPISGHDNLYWYRRVMGKEIKFLLHFVKESKQDESGMPNNRFLAERTGGTYSTLKVQPAELEDSGVYFCASSPSRDSGSRVTGELFFGEGSRLTVL.

The CDR3 loop is CASSAREGGLSYNEQFF. The CDR3 coding sequence is TGTGCCAGCAGTGCCCGAGAAGGGGGCCTCTCCTACAATGAGCAGTTCTTC. The chain carries TRBV2 and TRBJ2-1, with TRBD1 matching 7 bases. CDR3 size: 17 residues. With V trimmed by 4 bases and J by 0 bases, 9 bases remained unmatched. Germline V gene data show CDR1 as SNHLY and CDR2 as FYNNEI. Variable domain in full (rest from reference TRBV2 and TRBJ2-1): EPEVTQTPSHQVTQMGQEVILRCVPISNHLYFYWYRQILGQKVEFLVSFYNNEISEKSEIFDDQFSVERPDGSNFTLKIRSTKLEDSAMYFCASSAREGGLSYNEQFFGPGTRLTVL.

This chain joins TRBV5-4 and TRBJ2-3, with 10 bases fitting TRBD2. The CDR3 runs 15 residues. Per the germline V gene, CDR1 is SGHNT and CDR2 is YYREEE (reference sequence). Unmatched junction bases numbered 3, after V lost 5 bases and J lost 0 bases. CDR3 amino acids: CASRVAGGSTDTQYF. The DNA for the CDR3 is TGTGCCAGCAGAGTAGCGGGAGGAAGCACAGATACGCAGTATTTT. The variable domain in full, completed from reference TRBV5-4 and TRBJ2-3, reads ETGVTQSPTHLIKTRGQQVTLRCSSQSGHNTVSWYQQALGQGPQFIFQYYREEENGRGNFPPRFSGLQFPNYSSELNVNALELDDSALYLCASRVAGGSTDTQYFGPGTRLTVL.

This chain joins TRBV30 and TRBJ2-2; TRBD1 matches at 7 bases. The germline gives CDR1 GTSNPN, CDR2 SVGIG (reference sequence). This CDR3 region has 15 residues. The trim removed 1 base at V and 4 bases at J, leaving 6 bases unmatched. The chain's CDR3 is CAWSGDRVGTGELFF. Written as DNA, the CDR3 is TGTGCCTGGAGTGGAGACAGGGTCGGCACCGGGGAGCTGTTTTTT.

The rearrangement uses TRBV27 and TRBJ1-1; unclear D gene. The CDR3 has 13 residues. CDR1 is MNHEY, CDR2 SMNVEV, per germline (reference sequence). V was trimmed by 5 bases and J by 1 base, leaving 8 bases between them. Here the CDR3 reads CASSTVGNTEAFF. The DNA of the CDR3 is TGTGCCAGCAGTACGGTAGGGAACACTGAAGCTTTCTTT.

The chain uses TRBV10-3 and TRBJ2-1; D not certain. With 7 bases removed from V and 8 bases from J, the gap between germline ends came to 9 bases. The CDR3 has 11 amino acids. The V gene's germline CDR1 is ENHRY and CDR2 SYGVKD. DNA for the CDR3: TGTGCCATCAAGGGAATCGATGAGCAGTTCTTC. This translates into CAIKGIDEQFF.

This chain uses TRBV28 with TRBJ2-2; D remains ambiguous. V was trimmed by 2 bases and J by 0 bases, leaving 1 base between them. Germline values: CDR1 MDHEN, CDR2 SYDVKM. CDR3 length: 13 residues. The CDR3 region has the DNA TGTGCCAGCAGTTTACCGAACACCGGGGAGCTGTTTTTT. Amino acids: CASSLPNTGELFF.

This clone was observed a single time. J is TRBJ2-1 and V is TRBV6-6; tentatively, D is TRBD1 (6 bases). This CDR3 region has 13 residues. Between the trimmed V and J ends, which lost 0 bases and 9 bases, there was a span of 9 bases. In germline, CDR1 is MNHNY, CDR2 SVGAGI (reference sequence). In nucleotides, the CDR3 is TGTGCCAGCAGTTACTCGATAGGGGGTGAGCAGTTCTTC. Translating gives CASSYSIGGEQFF.

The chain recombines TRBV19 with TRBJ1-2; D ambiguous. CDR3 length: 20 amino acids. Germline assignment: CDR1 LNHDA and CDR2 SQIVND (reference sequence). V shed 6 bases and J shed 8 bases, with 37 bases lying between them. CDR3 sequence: CASSDTSTVRLNLKGSGYTF. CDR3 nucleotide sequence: TGTGCCAGTAGCGACACCTCTACGGTCAGACTAAATCTTAAGGGCAGCGGCTACACCTTC. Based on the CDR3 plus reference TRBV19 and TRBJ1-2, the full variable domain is DGGITQSPKYLFRKEGQNVTLSCEQNLNHDAMYWYRQDPGQGLRLIYYSQIVNDFQKGDIAEGYSVSREKKESFPLTVTSAQKNPTAFYLCASSDTSTVRLNLKGSGYTFGSGTRLTVV.

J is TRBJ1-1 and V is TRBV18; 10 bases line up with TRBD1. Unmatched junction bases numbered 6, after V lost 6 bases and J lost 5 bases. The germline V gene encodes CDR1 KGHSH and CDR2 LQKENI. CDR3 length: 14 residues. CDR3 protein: CASSPTGGHTEAFF. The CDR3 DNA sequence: TGTGCCAGCTCTCCGACAGGGGGCCATACTGAAGCTTTCTTT.

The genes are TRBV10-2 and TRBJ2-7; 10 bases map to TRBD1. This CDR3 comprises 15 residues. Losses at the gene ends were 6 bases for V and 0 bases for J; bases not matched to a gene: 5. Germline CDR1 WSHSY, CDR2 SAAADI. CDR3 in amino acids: CASSSGQGTSYEQYF. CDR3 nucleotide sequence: TGCGCCAGCAGCTCGGGACAGGGGACCTCCTACGAGCAGTACTTC.

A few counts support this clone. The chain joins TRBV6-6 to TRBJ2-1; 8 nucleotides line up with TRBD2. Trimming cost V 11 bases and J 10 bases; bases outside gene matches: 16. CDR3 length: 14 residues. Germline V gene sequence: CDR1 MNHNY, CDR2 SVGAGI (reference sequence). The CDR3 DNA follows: TGTGCCTCCAGTGCTAGCGGGCCCGTGGGGGAGCAGTTCTTC. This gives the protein CASSASGPVGEQFF.

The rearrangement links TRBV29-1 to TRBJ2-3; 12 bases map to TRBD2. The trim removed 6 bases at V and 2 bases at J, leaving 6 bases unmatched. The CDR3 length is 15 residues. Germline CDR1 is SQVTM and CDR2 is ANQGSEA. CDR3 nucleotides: TGCAGCGTGATCGGACTAGCGGGACCCACAGATACGCAGTATTTT. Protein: CSVIGLAGPTDTQYF.

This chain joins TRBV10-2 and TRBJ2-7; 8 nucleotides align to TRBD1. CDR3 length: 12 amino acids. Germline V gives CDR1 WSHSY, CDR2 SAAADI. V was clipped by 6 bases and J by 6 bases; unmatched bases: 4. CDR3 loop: CASRIDRGEQYF. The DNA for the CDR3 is TGCGCCAGCAGGATAGACAGGGGCGAGCAGTACTTC.

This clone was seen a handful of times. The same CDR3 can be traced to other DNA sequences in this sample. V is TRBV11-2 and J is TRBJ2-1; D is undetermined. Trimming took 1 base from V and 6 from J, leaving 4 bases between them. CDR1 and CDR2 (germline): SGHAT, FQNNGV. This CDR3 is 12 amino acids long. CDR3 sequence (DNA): TGTGCCAGCAGCTTAGTAGGCAATGAGCAGTTCTTC. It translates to CASSLVGNEQFF.

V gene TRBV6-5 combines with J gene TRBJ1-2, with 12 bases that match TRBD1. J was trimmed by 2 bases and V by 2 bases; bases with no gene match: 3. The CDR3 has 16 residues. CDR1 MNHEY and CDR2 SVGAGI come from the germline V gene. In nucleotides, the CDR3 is TGTGCCAGCAGTTACGGGGGACAGGGGGCCAACTATGGCTACACCTTC. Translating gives CASSYGGQGANYGYTF.

Here the CDR3 reads CASGDTGNTQYF. CDR3 in DNA: TGTGCCAGCGGTGACACGGGAAATACCCAGTACTTC. This chain joins TRBV6-6 and TRBJ2-5; TRBD2 is a possible D gene (5 bases). Germline CDR1 is MNHNY and CDR2 is SVGAGI (reference sequence). The V and J ends lost 8 bases and 8 bases respectively, with 15 bases between them. The CDR3 is 12 residues long.

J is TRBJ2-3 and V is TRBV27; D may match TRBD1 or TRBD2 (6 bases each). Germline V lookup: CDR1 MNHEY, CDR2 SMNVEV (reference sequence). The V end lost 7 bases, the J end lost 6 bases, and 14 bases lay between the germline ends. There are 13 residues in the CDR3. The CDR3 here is CASKGTGRDTQYF. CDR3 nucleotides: TGTGCCAGCAAGGGAACAGGGAGGGATACGCAGTATTTT.

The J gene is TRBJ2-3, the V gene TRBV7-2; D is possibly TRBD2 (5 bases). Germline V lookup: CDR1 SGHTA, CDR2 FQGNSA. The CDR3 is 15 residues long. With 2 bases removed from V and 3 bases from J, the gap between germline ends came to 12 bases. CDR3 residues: CASSLTGVGTDTQYF. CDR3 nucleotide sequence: TGTGCCAGCAGCTTAACCGGGGTGGGGACAGATACGCAGTATTTT. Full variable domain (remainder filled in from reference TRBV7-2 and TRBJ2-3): GAGVSQSPSNKVTEKGKDVELRCDPISGHTALYWYRQSLGQGLEFLIYFQGNSAPDKSGLPSDRFSAERTGGSVSTLTIQRTQQEDSAVYLCASSLTGVGTDTQYFGPGTRLTVL.

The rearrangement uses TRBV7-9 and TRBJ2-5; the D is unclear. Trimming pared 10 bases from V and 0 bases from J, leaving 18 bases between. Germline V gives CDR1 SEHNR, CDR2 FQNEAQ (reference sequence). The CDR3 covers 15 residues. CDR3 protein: CATNYGRHHQETQYF. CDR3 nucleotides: TGTGCCACTAATTACGGACGGCACCACCAAGAGACCCAGTACTTC.

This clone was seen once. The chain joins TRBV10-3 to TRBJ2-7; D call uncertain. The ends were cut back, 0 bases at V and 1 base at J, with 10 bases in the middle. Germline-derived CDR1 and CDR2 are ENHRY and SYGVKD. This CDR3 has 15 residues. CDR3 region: CAISESATQSYEQYF. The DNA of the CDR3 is TGTGCCATCAGTGAGTCTGCTACCCAGTCCTACGAGCAGTACTTC.

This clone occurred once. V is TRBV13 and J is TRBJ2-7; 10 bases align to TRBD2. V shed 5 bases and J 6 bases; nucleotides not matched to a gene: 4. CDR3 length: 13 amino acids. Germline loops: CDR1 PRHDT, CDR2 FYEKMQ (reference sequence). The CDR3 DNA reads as TGTGCCAGCAGCGTGGGACTAGCGAGCGAGCAGTACTTC. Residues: CASSVGLASEQYF.

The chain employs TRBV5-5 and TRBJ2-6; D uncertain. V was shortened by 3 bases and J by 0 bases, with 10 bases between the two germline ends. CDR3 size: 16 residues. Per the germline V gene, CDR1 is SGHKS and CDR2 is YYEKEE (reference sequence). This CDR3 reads CASSSGPSSGANVLTF. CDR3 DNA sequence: TGTGCCAGCAGCTCCGGACCCAGCTCTGGGGCCAACGTCCTGACTTTC. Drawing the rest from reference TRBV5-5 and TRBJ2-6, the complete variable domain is DAGVTQSPTHLIKTRGQQVTLRCSPISGHKSVSWYQQVLGQGPQFIFQYYEKEERGRGNFPDRFSARQFPNYSSELNVNALLLGDSALYLCASSSGPSSGANVLTFGAGSRLTVL.

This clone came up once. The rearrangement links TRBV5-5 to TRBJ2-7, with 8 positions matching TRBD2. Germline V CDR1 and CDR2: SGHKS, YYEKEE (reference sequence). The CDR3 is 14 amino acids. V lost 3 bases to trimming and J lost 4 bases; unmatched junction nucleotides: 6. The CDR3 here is CASSSSASGYEQYF. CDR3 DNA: TGTGCCAGCAGCTCCTCAGCTAGCGGGTACGAGCAGTACTTC.

The CDR3: CASSILGGDYGYTF. Written as DNA, the CDR3 is TGTGCCAGTAGTATACTAGGGGGGGACTATGGCTACACCTTC. The gene calls are TRBV19 and TRBJ1-2, with D perhaps TRBD1 (6 bases). Germline CDR1 is LNHDA and CDR2 is SQIVND (reference sequence). This CDR3 comprises 14 residues. Trimming cost V 2 bases and J 3 bases, with 10 bases left between them.